These 8 T cell receptor beta chains were sequenced from one sample in a study of blood T cells in healthy people across ages (dated by TCRdb to between 2015 and 2017). Library preparation employed 5' RACE. The sequencer was an Illumina HiSeq 2500. The second PCR ran for roughly 7 to 12 cycles and used a J-beta primer mix along with a sample-barcoded 5' primer. TCRdb reprocessing: public reads trimmed at Q25 with fastp, clones called with MiXCR, in-frame beta chains kept. Identical CDR3 proteins give one entry, which carries the most common genes and DNA. This sample holds hundreds of thousands of distinct CDR3 sequences; roughly 50% were observed only once. Clones ranked in the top ten supply around 24% of the sample. The sequencing input was blood. Every receptor here comes from a man aged 40-49 years in good health.

V gene TRBV20-1 combines with J gene TRBJ2-1; D possibly corresponds to TRBD1 (5 bases). The V end was cut by 3 bases, the J end by 1 base, with 13 bases between. CDR1 is DFQATT and CDR2 is SNEGSKA in the germline V gene (reference sequence). The CDR3 spans 15 residues. The DNA of the CDR3 is TGCAGTGCTAGCAGACACAGGTCGTCCTACAATGAGCAGTTCTTC. This gives the protein CSASRHRSSYNEQFF.

The CDR3 DNA reads as TGCGCCAGCAGCCAAGTTCAGGCAGGGGGAAATGAGCAGTTCTTC. This translates into CASSQVQAGGNEQFF. The J gene is TRBJ2-1, the V gene TRBV4-3; 7 bases align to TRBD1. Trimming removed 1 base from V and 7 bases from J; junction bases left unmatched: 7. This CDR3 spans 15 amino acids. Looked up from germline, CDR1 is LGHNA and CDR2 is YSLEER.

The V gene is TRBV7-2, the J gene TRBJ1-2; TRBD1 matches 7 bases. Germline loops: CDR1 SGHTA, CDR2 FQGNSA. The CDR3 sequence is 15 residues long. The junction had 12 bases not matched to a gene; V was cut back by 5 bases and J by 6 bases. CDR3: CASSPGGTDPNGYTF. In DNA form, the CDR3 reads TGTGCCAGCAGCCCAGGCGGGACAGACCCGAATGGCTACACCTTC. Based on the CDR3 plus reference TRBV7-2 and TRBJ1-2, the full variable domain is GAGVSQSPSNKVTEKGKDVELRCDPISGHTALYWYRQSLGQGLEFLIYFQGNSAPDKSGLPSDRFSAERTGGSVSTLTIQRTQQEDSAVYLCASSPGGTDPNGYTFGSGTRLTVV.

This clonotype was seen more than once but under ten times. The chain is built from TRBV7-2 and TRBJ1-4; D possibly corresponds to TRBD1 (5 bases). The CDR3 spans 15 residues. Per the germline V gene, CDR1 is SGHTA and CDR2 is FQGNSA. Trimming cost V 1 base and J 6 bases, with 12 bases left between them. CDR3 DNA: TGTGCCAGCAGCTTAGACGGGGCGAAGGATGAAAAACTGTTTTTT. This sequence encodes CASSLDGAKDEKLFF. The variable domain in full, completed from reference TRBV7-2 and TRBJ1-4, reads GAGVSQSPSNKVTEKGKDVELRCDPISGHTALYWYRQSLGQGLEFLIYFQGNSAPDKSGLPSDRFSAERTGGSVSTLTIQRTQQEDSAVYLCASSLDGAKDEKLFFGSGTQLSVL.

The table lists this clonotype with a few counts. The chain has TRBV11-2 and TRBJ2-3, with D maybe TRBD2 (5 bases). CDR3 length equals 15 residues. Per germline, CDR1 SGHAT and CDR2 FQNNGV. V shed 1 base and J shed 2 bases, with 10 bases lying between them. The CDR3 bases are TGTGCCAGCAGCTTAGTATCCGGGGTCACAGATACGCAGTATTTT. The encoded protein is CASSLVSGVTDTQYF.

The chain combines TRBV7-2 with TRBJ2-5; 7 nucleotides line up with TRBD1. The J call may be in error: the DNA end matches TRBJ2-7 better. The germline V gene has CDR1 SGHTA and CDR2 FQGNSA. There are 13 residues in the CDR3. The CDR3 is CACGQAPIYEQYF. DNA of the CDR3: TGTGCCTGCGGACAGGCCCCTATCTACGAGCAGTACTTC.

CDR3 amino acids: CASSYIISGLRDTQYF. In nucleotides, the CDR3 is TGTGCCAGCAGTTACATCATCAGCGGGCTAAGGGATACGCAGTATTTT. The rearrangement links TRBV6-2 or TRBV6-3 to TRBJ2-3; tentative D call: TRBD2 (6 bases). Trimming left V 2 bases short and J 6 bases short, with 18 bases between. From germline, CDR1 is MNHEY and CDR2 SVGEGT. The CDR3 runs to 16 residues.

The table lists this clonotype with a few counts. The chain links TRBV4-1 to TRBJ1-2; D uncertain. The V gene's germline CDR1 is MGHRA and CDR2 YSYEKL. The germline V and J ends were trimmed by 0 bases and 4 bases, with 12 bases remaining between them. This CDR3 is 15 amino acids long. CDR3 DNA sequence: TGCGCCAGCAGCCAAGAAGGCGTTAAGAGCTATGGCTACACCTTC. Translating it yields CASSQEGVKSYGYTF.